This T cell receptor (beta chain) was retrieved from a study of regulatory T cells in long-lasting Graves disease. To make TCR beta libraries, researchers used iRepertoire HTBI primers and Arm-PCR of CDR3 regions. Original handling: From all samples, identification returned over 11 TRBJ and just over 60 TRBV segments. In TCRdb, the multiplex PCR reads were re-called with MiXCR into one record per CDR3 protein. For this entry, the V and J calls and clone size follow TCRdb and not the study's own pipeline. Among 650,000 to 850,000 distinct CDR3 sequences listed, 30% were seen once. The CDR3 spans 12 residues. Trimming removed 2 bases from V and 5 bases from J, with 6 bases in between. Germline assignment: CDR1 SQVTM and CDR2 ANQGSEA. This clonotype turned up a few times. Time point defined: persistent/refractory GD, antithyroid drugs over 5 years with positive TRAb. The TCR library was prepared using RNA isolated from PBMCs. Patients hailed from an endocrinology department in Xi'an, China.

The sequence derives from a female donor with Graves disease. This specimen consisted of peripheral blood mononuclear cells (PBMCs), obtained when the disease was refractory, from a patient treated with antithyroid drugs. The V call is TRBV29-1, the J call TRBJ1-4; D unclear. The CDR3 loop is CSVELGNEKLFF. In DNA, the CDR3 is TGCAGCGTTGAACTCGGGAATGAAAAACTGTTTTTT.